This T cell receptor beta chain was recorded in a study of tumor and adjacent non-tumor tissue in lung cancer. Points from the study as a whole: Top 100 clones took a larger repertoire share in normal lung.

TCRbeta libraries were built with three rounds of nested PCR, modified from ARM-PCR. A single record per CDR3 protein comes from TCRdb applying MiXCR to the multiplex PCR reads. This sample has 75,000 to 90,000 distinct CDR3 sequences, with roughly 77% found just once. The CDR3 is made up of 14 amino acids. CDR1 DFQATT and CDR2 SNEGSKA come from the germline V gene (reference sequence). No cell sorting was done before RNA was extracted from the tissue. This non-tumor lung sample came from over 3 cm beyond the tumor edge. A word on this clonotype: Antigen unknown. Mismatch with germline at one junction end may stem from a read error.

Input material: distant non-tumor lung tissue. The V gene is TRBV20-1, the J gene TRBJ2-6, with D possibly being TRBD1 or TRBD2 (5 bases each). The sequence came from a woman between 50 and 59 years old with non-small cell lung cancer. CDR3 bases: TGCAGTGCTAGTACCCGGGATGGGGCCAAGGTCCTTACTTTC. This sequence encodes CSASTRDGAKVLTF.